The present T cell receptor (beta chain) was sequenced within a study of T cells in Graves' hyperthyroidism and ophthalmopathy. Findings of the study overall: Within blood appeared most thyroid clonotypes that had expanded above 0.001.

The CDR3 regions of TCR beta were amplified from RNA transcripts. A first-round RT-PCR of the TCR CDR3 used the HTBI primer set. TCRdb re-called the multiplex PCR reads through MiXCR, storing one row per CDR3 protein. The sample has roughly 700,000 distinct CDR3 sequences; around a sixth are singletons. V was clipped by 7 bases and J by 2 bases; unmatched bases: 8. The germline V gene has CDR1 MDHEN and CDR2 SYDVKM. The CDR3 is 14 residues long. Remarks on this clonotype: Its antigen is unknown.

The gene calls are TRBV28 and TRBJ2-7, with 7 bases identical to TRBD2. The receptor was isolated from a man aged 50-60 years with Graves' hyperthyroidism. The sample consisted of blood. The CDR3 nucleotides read TGTGCCAGCATAAGCGGGGAGCCTCCCTACGAGCAGTACTTC. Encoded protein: CASISGEPPYEQYF.